This T cell receptor beta chain was recovered during a study of blood T cell repertoires in COVID-19. As for the study in general: Whether acute or convalescent, the COVID-19 samples came from the United States, Italy and Spain. Sources were T cells, B-cell-depleted T cells, or PBMCs; the material itself was cDNA or gDNA.

Trimming cost V 10 bases and J 3 bases; bases outside gene matches: 3. CDR1 is MNHEY, CDR2 SVGAGI, per germline. The CDR3 runs 13 residues. Data came from immunoSEQ multiplex PCR; TCRdb stores just in-frame clones and leaves some out. The sample lists about 60,000 clones; just under 80% were seen once. This clone was observed a few times. The chain employs TRBV6-5 and TRBJ2-6; 7 positions match TRBD2. This clonotype originated in a human donor in a cohort sampled during active COVID-19. The sequenced material came from peripheral blood. The CDR3 spells CAIAGVGANVLTF. CDR3 sequence (DNA): TGTGCCATCGCGGGGGTTGGGGCCAACGTCCTGACTTTC.